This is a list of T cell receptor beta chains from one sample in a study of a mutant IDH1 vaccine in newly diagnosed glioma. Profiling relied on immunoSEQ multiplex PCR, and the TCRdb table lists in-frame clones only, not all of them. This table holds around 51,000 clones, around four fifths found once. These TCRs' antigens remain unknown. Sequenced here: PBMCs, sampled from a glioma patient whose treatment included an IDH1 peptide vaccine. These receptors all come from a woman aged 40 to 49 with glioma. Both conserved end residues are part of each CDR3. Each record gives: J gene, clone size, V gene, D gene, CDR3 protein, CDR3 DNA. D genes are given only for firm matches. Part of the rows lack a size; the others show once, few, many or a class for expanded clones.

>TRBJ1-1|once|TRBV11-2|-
CASSLVRDTGGTFF
TGTGCCAGCAGCTTAGTTCGGGACACGGGGGGGACTTTCTTT
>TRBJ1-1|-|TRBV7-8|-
CASSLARGTEAFF
TGTGCCAGCAGCTTAGCCAGGGGCACTGAAGCTTTCTTT
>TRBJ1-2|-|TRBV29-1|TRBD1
CSAGTDDNYGYTF
TGCAGCGCCGGGACAGATGATAACTATGGCTACACCTTC
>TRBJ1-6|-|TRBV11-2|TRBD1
CASSLTGGNSPLHF
TGTGCCAGCAGCTTAACAGGGGGAAATTCACCCCTCCACTTT
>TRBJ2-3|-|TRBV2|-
CASRIGGRTDTQYF
TGTGCCAGCAGGATAGGGGGTCGCACAGATACGCAGTATTTT
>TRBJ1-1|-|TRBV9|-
CASSPYLGPEAFF
TGTGCCAGCAGCCCCTACCTAGGACCGGAAGCTTTCTTT
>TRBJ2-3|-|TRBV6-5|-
CASSYLGGSTDTQYF
TGTGCCAGCAGTTACTTGGGGGGCAGCACAGATACGCAGTATTTT
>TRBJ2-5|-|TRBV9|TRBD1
CASSVDRGETQYF
TGTGCCAGCAGCGTAGACAGGGGTGAGACCCAGTACTTC
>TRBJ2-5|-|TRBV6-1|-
CASSVTSWETQYF
TGTGCCAGCAGTGTGACTTCGTGGGAGACCCAGTACTTC
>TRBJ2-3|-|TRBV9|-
CASSGGTSTDTQYF
TGTGCCAGCAGCGGAGGGACGAGCACAGATACGCAGTATTTT
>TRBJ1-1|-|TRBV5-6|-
CASSFPVGEAFF
TGTGCCAGCAGCTTTCCCGTGGGTGAAGCTTTCTTT
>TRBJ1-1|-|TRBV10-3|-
CAISESGQNTEAFF
TGTGCCATCAGTGAGTCGGGCCAGAACACTGAAGCTTTCTTT
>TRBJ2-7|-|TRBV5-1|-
CASSLVGPGEQYF
TGCGCCAGCAGCTTGGTGGGGCCGGGCGAGCAGTACTTC
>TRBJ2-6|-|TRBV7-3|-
CATTNEASSGANVLTF
TGTGCCACCACTAACGAGGCGAGCTCTGGGGCCAACGTCCTGACTTTC
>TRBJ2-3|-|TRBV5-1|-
CASSLSGGHTDTQYF
TGCGCCAGCAGCTTGAGTGGGGGCCACACAGATACGCAGTATTTT
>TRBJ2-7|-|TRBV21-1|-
CASCLAGEQYF
TGTGCCAGCTGCTTGGCCGGCGAGCAGTACTTC
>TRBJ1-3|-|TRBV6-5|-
CASSFRGPGNTIYF
TGTGCCAGCAGCTTCAGGGGTCCTGGAAACACCATATATTTT
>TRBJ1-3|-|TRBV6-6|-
CASSYEGISGNTIYF
TGTGCCAGCAGTTACGAGGGGATCTCTGGAAACACCATATATTTT
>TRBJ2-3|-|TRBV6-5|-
CASSYFPNGRTDTQYF
TGTGCCAGCAGTTACTTCCCGAACGGACGCACAGATACGCAGTATTTT
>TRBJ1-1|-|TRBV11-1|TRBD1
CASSYRTGRRTEAFF
TGTGCCAGCAGCTACCGGACAGGGAGGAGAACTGAAGCTTTCTTT
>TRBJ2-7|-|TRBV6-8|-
CASQPLADTYEQYF
TGTGCCAGCCAGCCGTTGGCGGACACCTACGAGCAGTACTTC
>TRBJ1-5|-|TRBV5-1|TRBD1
CASSQTGGAGQPQHF
TGCGCCAGCAGCCAGACAGGGGGCGCAGGGCAGCCCCAGCATTTT
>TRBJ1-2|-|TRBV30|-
CAWSLQGDYGYTF
TGTGCCTGGAGTCTCCAGGGAGACTATGGCTACACCTTC
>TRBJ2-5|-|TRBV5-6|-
CASSYRVETQYF
TGTGCCAGCAGCTACAGGGTCGAGACCCAGTACTTC
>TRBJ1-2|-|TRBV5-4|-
CASSQIHPGGHGYTF
TGTGCCAGCAGCCAAATACACCCCGGGGGGCATGGCTACACCTTC
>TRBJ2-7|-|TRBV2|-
CATSGRGTGEQYF
TGTGCCACCTCGGGACGAGGGACGGGCGAGCAGTACTTC
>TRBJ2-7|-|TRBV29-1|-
CSAILGLTVYEQYF
TGCAGCGCGATACTCGGACTGACCGTCTACGAGCAGTACTTC
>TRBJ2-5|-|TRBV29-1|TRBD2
CSVEGGLAGVKETQYF
TGCAGCGTTGAGGGGGGACTAGCGGGGGTTAAGGAGACCCAGTACTTC
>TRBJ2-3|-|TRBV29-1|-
CSVVSLTDTQYF
TGCAGCGTTGTGTCCCTCACAGATACGCAGTATTTT
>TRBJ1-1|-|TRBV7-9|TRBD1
CASTSGTGGSEAFF
TGTGCCAGCACCTCGGGGACAGGGGGCTCTGAAGCTTTCTTT
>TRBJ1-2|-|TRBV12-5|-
CASGSPPGGYTF
TGTGCTAGTGGTTCTCCACCAGGGGGCTACACCTTC
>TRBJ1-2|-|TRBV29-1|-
CSDEGARDGYTF
TGCAGCGATGAGGGCGCCCGGGATGGCTACACCTTC
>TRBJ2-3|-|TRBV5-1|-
CASSFLTGTSTDTQYF
TGCGCCAGCAGCTTTCTGACAGGGACTAGCACAGATACGCAGTATTTT
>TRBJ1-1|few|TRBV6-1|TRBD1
CASSPDRGNTEAFF
TGTGCCAGCAGTCCGGACAGGGGGAACACTGAAGCTTTCTTT
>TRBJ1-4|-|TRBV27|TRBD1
CASSLGGGAHEKLFF
TGTGCCAGCAGTTTGGGAGGGGGCGCGCATGAAAAACTGTTTTTT
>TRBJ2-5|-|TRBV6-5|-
CASSYSKLVETQYF
TGTGCCAGCAGTTACTCGAAACTCGTGGAGACCCAGTACTTC
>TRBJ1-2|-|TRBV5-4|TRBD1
CASRSGQAKSSYGYTF
TGTGCCAGCAGATCGGGACAGGCTAAGAGTAGCTATGGCTACACCTTC
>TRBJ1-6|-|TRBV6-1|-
CASQTRGSPLHF
TGTGCCAGCCAAACTCGGGGGTCACCCCTCCACTTT
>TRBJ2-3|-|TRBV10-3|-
CASGWADTQYF
TGTGCCTCCGGGTGGGCAGATACGCAGTATTTT
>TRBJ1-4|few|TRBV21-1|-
CASRWGRQNNEKLFF
TGTGCCAGCAGGTGGGGGAGACAGAATAATGAAAAACTGTTTTTT
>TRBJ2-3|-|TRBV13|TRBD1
CASSSGQGAGTDTQYF
TGTGCCAGCAGCTCCGGACAGGGGGCTGGGACAGATACGCAGTATTTT
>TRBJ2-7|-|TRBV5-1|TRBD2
CASSLEPSGNYEQYF
TGCGCCAGCAGCTTGGAGCCTAGCGGTAACTACGAGCAGTACTTC
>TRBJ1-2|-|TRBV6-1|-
CASSISTGSSYGYTF
TGTGCCAGCAGTATTTCTACAGGTTCTTCGTATGGCTACACCTTC
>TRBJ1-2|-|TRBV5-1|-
CASSLGGSYGYTF
TGCGCCAGCAGCTTGGGGGGGAGCTATGGCTACACCTTC
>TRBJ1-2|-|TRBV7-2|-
CASSSGPLDDGYTF
TGTGCCAGCAGTTCGGGACCTCTAGATGATGGCTACACCTTC
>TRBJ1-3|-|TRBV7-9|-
CASTPRFGTAIYSGNTMYF
TGTGCCAGCACCCCCAGATTCGGGACGGCCATCTACTCTGGAAACACCATGTATTTT
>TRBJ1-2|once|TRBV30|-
CACQLANYGYTF
TGTGCCTGTCAGTTAGCTAACTATGGCTACACCTTC
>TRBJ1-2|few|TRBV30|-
CAWKLERSSGYTF
TGTGCCTGGAAATTAGAGAGGAGCAGTGGCTACACCTTC
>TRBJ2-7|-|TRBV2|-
CASSDYPQHEQYF
TGTGCCAGCAGTGATTACCCACAGCACGAGCAGTACTTC
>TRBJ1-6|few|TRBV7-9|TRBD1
CASSPQGNSPLHF
TGTGCCAGCAGCCCACAGGGGAATTCACCCCTCCACTTT
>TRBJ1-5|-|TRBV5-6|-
CASSLALPGVGNQPQHF
TGTGCCAGCAGCTTGGCTCTCCCAGGGGTCGGCAATCAGCCCCAGCATTTT
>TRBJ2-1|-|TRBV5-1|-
CASSTTQGRNEQFF
TGCGCCAGCAGCACAACCCAGGGGAGGAATGAGCAGTTCTTC
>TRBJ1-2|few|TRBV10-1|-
CASSEGAFYGYTF
TGCGCCAGCAGTGAAGGGGCATTCTATGGCTACACCTTC
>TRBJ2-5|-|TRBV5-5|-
CASSLALSGPQETQYF
TGTGCCAGCAGCTTGGCCCTTTCGGGACCTCAAGAGACCCAGTACTTC
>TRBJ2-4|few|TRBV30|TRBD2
CAHGGVAGQYF
TGTGCACATGGGGGGGTAGCGGGCCAGTACTTC